The TCR beta chain described here comes from a study of radiotherapy plus CTLA-4 blockade in lung cancer. Across the whole study: Objective responses emerged in about 20% of patients, and roughly 30% attained disease control.

The CDR3 extends over 16 amino acids. The germline gives CDR1 MDHEN, CDR2 SYDVKM. With 3 bases clipped from V and 0 bases from J, the junction kept 4 bases outside the gene matches. Concerning this clone: The antigen is not known.

Data came from immunoSEQ multiplex PCR; TCRdb stores just in-frame clones and leaves some out. The sample lists around 80,000 clones; 78% were seen once. The study gave focal radiation plus ipilimumab CTLA-4 blockade to patients with chemo-refractory metastatic non-small-cell lung cancer. General study results and limits: Clones of tumor-derived TCRs expanded in blood after radiotherapy plus ipilimumab. It was early blood T cell clone dynamics, with interferon-beta, that reportedly best predicted response.

The sample was peripheral blood, taken from a patient treated with radiotherapy plus ipilimumab. This sequence was found in a human donor with non-small cell lung cancer whose response to radiotherapy plus ipilimumab could not be evaluated. Some clones in this sample may be carry-over from other donors' samples. The chain has TRBV28 and TRBJ2-1, with 8 bases fitting TRBD2. CDR3 in DNA: TGTGCCAGCAGTTTCCTAACTAGCGGCTCCTACAATGAGCAGTTCTTC. This sequence encodes CASSFLTSGSYNEQFF.